The next 8 T cell receptor beta chains were all read from a single sample in a study of CD8+ T cells in alopecia areata. RNA extraction was followed by reverse transcription into cDNA, which acted as the sequencing template. Sequencing used immunoSEQ multiplex PCR; TCRdb keeps in-frame clones, though not all of them. The data show 89,000 or so clones, just over 50% seen once. Sequencing input: NKG2D-high CD8+ T cells sorted from blood. Every receptor here comes from a human donor with alopecia areata.

This rearrangement joins TRBV29-1 to TRBJ1-2; TRBD1 matches at 8 bases. Per germline, CDR1 SQVTM and CDR2 ANQGSEA. The trim removed 2 bases at V and 7 bases at J, leaving 21 bases unmatched. The CDR3 is 18 amino acids. CDR3 sequence: CSVESSRAGQEGSLGYTF. The CDR3, as DNA: TGCAGCGTTGAATCAAGCAGGGCGGGACAGGAAGGATCTCTTGGCTACACCTTC.

This CDR3 is CASSDPGQGAYYGYTF. The DNA of the CDR3 is TGTGCCAGCAGCGATCCGGGACAGGGGGCCTACTATGGCTACACCTTC. The V and J genes are TRBV28 and TRBJ1-2, with 12 bases matching TRBD1. V lost 6 bases and J lost 3; bases outside the gene matches: 8. This CDR3 is built from 16 residues. The germline gives CDR1 MDHEN, CDR2 SYDVKM.

V usage is TRBV29-1 and J usage is TRBJ1-2, with 7 bases fitting TRBD1. J was trimmed by 7 bases and V by 4 bases; bases with no gene match: 3. CDR1 is SQVTM, CDR2 ANQGSEA, per germline. The CDR3 spans 11 residues. In DNA form, the CDR3 reads TGCAGCGTTGCAGGGGGGTCTGGCTACACCTTC. The encoded protein is CSVAGGSGYTF.

This clone was observed a single time. This sequence joins TRBV2 and TRBJ2-2; no clear D. Germline V gives CDR1 SNHLY, CDR2 FYNNEI. The CDR3 is 13 amino acids. Trimming took off 3 bases at V and 6 bases at J, with 8 bases between the two ends. The CDR3 protein is CASSDSRAGELFF. Written as DNA, the CDR3 is TGTGCCAGCAGTGACAGTCGGGCCGGGGAGCTGTTTTTT.

This chain uses TRBV5-1 with TRBJ1-1; no definite D call. The CDR3 is made up of 14 amino acids. V shed 2 bases and J shed 4 bases, with 12 bases lying between them. CDR1 and CDR2 (germline): SGHRS, YFSETQ. The CDR3 spells CASSLGVFGTEAFF. The CDR3 bases are TGCGCCAGCAGCTTAGGAGTTTTTGGCACTGAAGCTTTCTTT.

This clone was counted a single time. V is TRBV27 and J is TRBJ1-1; no reliable D call. V dropped 4 bases and J dropped 2 bases, with 14 bases sitting between them. The CDR3 extends over 15 amino acids. Per germline, CDR1 MNHEY and CDR2 SMNVEV (reference sequence). CDR3 DNA sequence: TGTGCCAGCAGTTCCCACCCGGGAATCAACACTGAAGCTTTCTTT. As protein: CASSSHPGINTEAFF.

This chain joins TRBV9 and TRBJ2-5; tentative D call: TRBD1 (5 bases). The V end was cut by 4 bases, the J end by 4 bases, with 17 bases between. The germline gives CDR1 SGDLS, CDR2 YYNGEE. The CDR3 spans 15 residues. This CDR3 reads CASSPGGAAGETQYF. The CDR3 DNA follows: TGTGCCAGCAGCCCCGGTGGGGCAGCTGGAGAGACCCAGTACTTC.

This chain's CDR3 is CASSPSGRDYEQYF. The CDR3 coding sequence is TGTGCCAGCAGTCCCTCCGGACGGGACTACGAGCAGTACTTC. The J gene is TRBJ2-7, the V gene TRBV11-2; TRBD2 is a possible D gene (5 bases). CDR1 is SGHAT and CDR2 is FQNNGV in the germline V gene. V lost 6 bases and J lost 3, with 15 bases in between. The CDR3 is 14 amino acids. The variable domain in full, completed from reference TRBV11-2 and TRBJ2-7, reads EAGVAQSPRYKIIEKRQSVAFWCNPISGHATLYWYQQILGQGPKLLIQFQNNGVVDDSQLPKDRFSAERLKGVDSTLKIQPAKLEDSAVYLCASSPSGRDYEQYFGPGTRLTVT.